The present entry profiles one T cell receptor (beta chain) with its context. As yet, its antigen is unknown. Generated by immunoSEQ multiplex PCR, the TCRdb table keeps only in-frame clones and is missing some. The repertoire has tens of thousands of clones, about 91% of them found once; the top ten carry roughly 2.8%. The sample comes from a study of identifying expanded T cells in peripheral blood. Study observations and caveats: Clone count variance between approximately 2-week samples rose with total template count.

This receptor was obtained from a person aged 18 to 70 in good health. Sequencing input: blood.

The CDR3 protein is CASSLDRGETQYF. CDR3 DNA: TGTGCCAGCAGCTTGGATAGGGGGGAGACCCAGTACTTC. This chain links TRBV7-9 with TRBJ2-5; tentatively, D is TRBD1 (6 bases). CDR1 and CDR2 (germline): SEHNR, FQNEAQ (reference sequence). The ends were cut back, 3 bases at V and 5 bases at J, with 10 bases in the middle. The CDR3 loop spans 13 amino acids.